This TCR beta chain was sequenced for a study of shared clonotypes between healthy human individuals. In regard to this clone: The identical CDR3 is also encoded by other nucleotide sequences in the sample.

The study ran the assay at deep level. This table comes from immunoSEQ multiplex PCR, and its TCRdb copy is limited to in-frame clones, with some not included. The sample has millions of clones; just under 95% are singletons. This CDR3 spans 12 amino acids. Germline CDR1 reads MNHEY; CDR2 reads SMNVEV (reference sequence). Trimming removed 3 bases from V and 6 bases from J, with 9 bases in between. CD45RO-negative, CCR7-selected cells formed the naive CD8 fraction, which excluded terminally differentiated effector memory CD45RA+ cells. This chain connects TRBV27 to TRBJ2-7; D is undetermined. This clonotype originated in a man in his late teens or twenties in good health. Material for sequencing was naive CD8+ T cells sorted from blood. The CDR3 DNA reads TGTGCCAGCAGTTTCCCCGGTAGCGAGCAGTACTTC. Residues: CASSFPGSEQYF.